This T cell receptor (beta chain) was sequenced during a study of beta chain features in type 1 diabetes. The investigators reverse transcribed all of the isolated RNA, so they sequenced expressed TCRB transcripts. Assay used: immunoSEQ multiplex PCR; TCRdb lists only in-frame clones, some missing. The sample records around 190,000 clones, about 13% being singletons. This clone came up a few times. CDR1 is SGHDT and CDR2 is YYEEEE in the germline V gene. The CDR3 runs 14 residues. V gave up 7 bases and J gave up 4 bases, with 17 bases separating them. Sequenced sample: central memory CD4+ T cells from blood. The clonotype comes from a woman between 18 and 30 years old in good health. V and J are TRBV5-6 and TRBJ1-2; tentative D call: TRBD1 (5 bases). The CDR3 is CASYAGVGSYGYTF. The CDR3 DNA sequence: TGTGCCAGCTACGCGGGGGTCGGAAGCTATGGCTACACCTTC.